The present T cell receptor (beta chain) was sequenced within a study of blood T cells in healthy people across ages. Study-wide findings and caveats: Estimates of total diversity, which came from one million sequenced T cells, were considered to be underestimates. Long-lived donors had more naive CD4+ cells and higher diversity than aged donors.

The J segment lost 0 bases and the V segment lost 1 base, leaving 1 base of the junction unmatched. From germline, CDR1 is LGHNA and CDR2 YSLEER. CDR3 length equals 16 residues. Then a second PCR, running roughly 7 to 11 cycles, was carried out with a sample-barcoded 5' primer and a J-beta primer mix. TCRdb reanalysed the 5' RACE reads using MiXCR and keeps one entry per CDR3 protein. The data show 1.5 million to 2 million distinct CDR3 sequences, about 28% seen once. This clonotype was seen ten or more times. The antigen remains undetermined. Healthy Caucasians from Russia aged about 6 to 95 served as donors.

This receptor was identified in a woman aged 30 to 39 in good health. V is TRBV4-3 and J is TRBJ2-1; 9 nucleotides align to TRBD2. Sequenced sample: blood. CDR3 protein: CASSQGLAASYNEQFF. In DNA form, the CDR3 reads TGCGCCAGCAGCCAAGGACTAGCGGCCTCCTACAATGAGCAGTTCTTC.